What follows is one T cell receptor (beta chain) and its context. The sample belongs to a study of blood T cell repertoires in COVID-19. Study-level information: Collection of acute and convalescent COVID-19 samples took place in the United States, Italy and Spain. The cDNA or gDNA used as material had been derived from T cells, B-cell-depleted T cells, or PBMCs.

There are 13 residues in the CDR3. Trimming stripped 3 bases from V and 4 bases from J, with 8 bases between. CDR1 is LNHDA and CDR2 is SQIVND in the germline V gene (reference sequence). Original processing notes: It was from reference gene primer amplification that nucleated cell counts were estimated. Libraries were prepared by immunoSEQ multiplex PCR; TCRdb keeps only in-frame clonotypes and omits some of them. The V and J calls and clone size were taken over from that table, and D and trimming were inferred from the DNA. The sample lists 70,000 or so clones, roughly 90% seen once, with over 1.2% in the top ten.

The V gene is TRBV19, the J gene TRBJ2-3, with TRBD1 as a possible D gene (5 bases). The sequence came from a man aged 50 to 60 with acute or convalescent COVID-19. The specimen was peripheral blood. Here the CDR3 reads CASSIQGSDTQYF. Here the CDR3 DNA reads TGTGCCAGTAGTATCCAGGGTTCAGATACGCAGTATTTT.